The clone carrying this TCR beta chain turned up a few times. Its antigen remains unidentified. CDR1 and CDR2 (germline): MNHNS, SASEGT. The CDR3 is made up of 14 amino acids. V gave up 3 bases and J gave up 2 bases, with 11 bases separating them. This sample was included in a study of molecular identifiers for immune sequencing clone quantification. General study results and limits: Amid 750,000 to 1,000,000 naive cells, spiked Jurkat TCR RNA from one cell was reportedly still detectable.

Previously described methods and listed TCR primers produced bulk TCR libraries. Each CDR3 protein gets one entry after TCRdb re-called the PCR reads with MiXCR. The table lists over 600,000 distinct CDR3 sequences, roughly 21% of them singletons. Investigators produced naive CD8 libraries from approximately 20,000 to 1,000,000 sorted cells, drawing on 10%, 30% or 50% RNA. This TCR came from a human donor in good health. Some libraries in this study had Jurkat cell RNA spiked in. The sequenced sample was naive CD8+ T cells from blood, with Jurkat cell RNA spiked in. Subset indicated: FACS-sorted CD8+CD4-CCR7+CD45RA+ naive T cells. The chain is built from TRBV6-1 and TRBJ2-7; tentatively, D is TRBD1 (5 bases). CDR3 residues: CASSDAGFTYEQYF. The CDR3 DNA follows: TGTGCCAGCAGTGATGCAGGGTTTACCTACGAGCAGTACTTC.